This TCR beta chain was identified in a study of tumor-infiltrating lymphocytes in primary liver carcinoma. Study overall: Patients had primary liver carcinoma treated by surgical resection. Overall study results and limits: Tumor tissue displayed a significantly greater top-250-clone fraction than blood (p = 0.039).

Starting material of 400 to 600 ng total RNA yielded TCR beta cDNA via a constant-region primer. It was through three nested multiplex PCR rounds of slightly modified ARM-PCR that TCR beta libraries arose. With TRBV1-TRBV30 forward primers and a C-beta reverse primer, the first two PCR rounds were run for 9 to 10 cycles each. TCRdb processed the multiplex PCR reads anew with MiXCR; each CDR3 protein has one entry. The sample consists of 180,000 or so distinct CDR3 sequences, around 60% of them appearing once. Unsorted whole blood supplied the blood RNA, and germline DNA was isolated too. Germline V gives CDR1 SGHAT, CDR2 FQNNGV. The CDR3 runs to 14 residues. Comment on this clonotype: The target antigen is unknown. One end of the junction does not line up with germline, which may come from a read error.

The chain is built from TRBV11-2 and TRBJ2-3; TRBD1 is a possible D gene (6 bases). The TCR comes from a middle-aged man with primary liver carcinoma and hepatitis B virus infection. Input material: peripheral blood. DNA for the CDR3: TGCGCCAGCAGCTTTACAGGGAACACAGATGCGCAGTATTTT. Translated, it gives CASSFTGNTDAQYF.